Below, 17 T cell receptor beta chains from the same sample are listed, as sequenced in a study of T cell responses to AZD1222 COVID-19 vaccine. Data came from immunoSEQ multiplex PCR; TCRdb stores just in-frame clones and leaves some out. The sample includes 110,000 to 150,000 clones, 85% to 90% seen only once; the top ten take roughly 1.7%. The material was peripheral blood, obtained on day 0 of AZD1222 vaccination. All receptors come from an adult in good health.

The V and J genes are TRBV19 and TRBJ2-7; D gene ambiguous. This CDR3 region has 15 residues. Germline CDR1 and CDR2: LNHDA and SQIVND (reference sequence). V was clipped by 2 bases and J by 4 bases, with 15 bases between them. CDR3 nucleotides: TGTGCCAGTAGTATAAAAGACCTCAGCCCTTACGAGCAGTACTTC. Translation gives CASSIKDLSPYEQYF.

J is TRBJ1-2 and V is TRBV19; 8 bases are shared with TRBD1. The junction had 8 bases not matched to a gene; V was cut back by 5 bases and J by 3 bases. The germline V gene has CDR1 LNHDA and CDR2 SQIVND (reference sequence). CDR3 size: 15 residues. The CDR3 DNA follows: TGTGCCAGTAGTTACACCACAGGGGGGTACTATGGCTACACCTTC. Residues: CASSYTTGGYYGYTF.

CDR3 nucleotides: TGTGCCAGTACTCCGGGGGCAGGGTATAGCAATCAGCCCCAGCATTTT. This sequence encodes CASTPGAGYSNQPQHF. The J gene is TRBJ1-5, the V gene TRBV19, with D maybe TRBD1 (6 bases). The CDR3 has 16 amino acids. CDR1 is LNHDA, CDR2 SQIVND, per germline (reference sequence). V was trimmed by 7 bases and J by 0 bases, leaving 16 bases between them.

The chain employs TRBV18 and TRBJ1-1; no reliable D call. The germline gives CDR1 KGHSH, CDR2 LQKENI. The CDR3 length is 16 residues. Trimming shortened V by 3 bases and J by 0 bases, and 14 bases separated the two germline ends. The CDR3 coding sequence is TGTGCCAGCTCACCCGATCGGCAGGCCCTGAACACTGAAGCTTTCTTT. Translated, it gives CASSPDRQALNTEAFF.

The V gene is TRBV5-4, the J gene TRBJ2-2, with 8 bases that match TRBD2. V lost 5 bases, J lost 8 bases, and 11 bases stayed unmatched. Per the germline V gene, CDR1 is SGHNT and CDR2 is YYREEE (reference sequence). The CDR3 totals 15 residues. CDR3 bases: TGTGCCAGCAGAACCGGGACTAGTAAGGCGGGGGAGCTGTTTTTT. It codes for CASRTGTSKAGELFF.

The chain carries TRBV13 and TRBJ1-1; D is unclear. Trimming left V 5 bases short and J 1 base short, with 5 bases between. From germline, CDR1 is PRHDT and CDR2 FYEKMQ (reference sequence). The CDR3 length is 12 residues. CDR3: CASSNENTEAFF. CDR3 in DNA: TGTGCCAGCAGCAACGAGAACACTGAAGCTTTCTTT.

The rearrangement links TRBV9 to TRBJ2-4; a possible D gene is TRBD2 (5 bases). In germline, CDR1 is SGDLS, CDR2 YYNGEE. Deletions cut 3 bases from V and 1 base from J, with 17 bases between. The CDR3 covers 17 residues. Written as DNA, the CDR3 is TGTGCCAGCAGCGCGTCAGGAGGCGCGGTGGCCAAAAACATTCAGTACTTC. This encodes CASSASGGAVAKNIQYF.

V and J are TRBV15 and TRBJ2-1; TRBD2 is a possible D gene (6 bases). The CDR3 has 15 amino acids. CDR1 and CDR2 from the germline V gene are LNHNV and YYDKDF (reference sequence). Trimming removed 0 bases at V and 2 bases at J, with 8 bases between. The CDR3 here is CATSRDGGTYNEQFF. The CDR3 DNA sequence: TGTGCCACCAGCAGAGATGGCGGGACCTACAATGAGCAGTTCTTC.

This clone showed up just once. The chain has TRBV30 and TRBJ1-1; D unresolved. Trimming left V 0 bases short and J 0 bases short, with 11 bases between. Germline lookup yields CDR1 GTSNPN and CDR2 SVGIG (reference sequence). This CDR3 is built from 15 residues. The CDR3 protein is CAWSVGRVLNTEAFF. Here the CDR3 DNA reads TGTGCCTGGAGTGTAGGGCGGGTCTTGAACACTGAAGCTTTCTTT.

The genes are TRBV28 and TRBJ1-2; 8 bases are a match to TRBD1. CDR1 and CDR2 from the germline V gene are MDHEN and SYDVKM. This CDR3 contains 12 residues. After removal of 6 bases from V and 8 bases from J, the junction contained 5 bases not matched to a gene. DNA for the CDR3: TGTGCCAGCAGGCCAGGGGGCAAAGGCTACACCTTC. Protein sequence: CASRPGGKGYTF.

This rearrangement joins TRBV5-4 to TRBJ1-2; D is perhaps TRBD1 (6 bases). This CDR3 spans 14 amino acids. Germline V gene sequence: CDR1 SGHNT, CDR2 YYREEE (reference sequence). V lost 0 bases and J lost 10, with 16 bases in between. CDR3 DNA: TGTGCCAGCAGCTTGGGCCGCGGGGGCCCCCCCTACACCTTC. Protein product: CASSLGRGGPPYTF.

The J gene is TRBJ2-1, the V gene TRBV3-1 (or the pseudogene TRBV3-2); 8 bases align to TRBD2. The germline V gene has CDR1 LGHDT and CDR2 YNNKEL (reference sequence). Losses at the gene ends were 1 base for V and 7 bases for J; bases not matched to a gene: 15. CDR3 size: 18 residues. The CDR3 nucleotides are TGTGCCAGCAGCCAAGGAGGTAGCGGGACCAGAGGAAGGAATGAGCAGTTCTTC. This encodes CASSQGGSGTRGRNEQFF.

The chain joins TRBV6-5 to TRBJ1-2; D uncertain. The CDR3 covers 14 residues. Germline V gene data show CDR1 as MNHEY and CDR2 as SVGAGI. Trimming took off 7 bases at V and 0 bases at J, with 12 bases between the two ends. The CDR3 protein is CASTTGWSNYGYTF. CDR3 bases: TGTGCCAGCACCACGGGGTGGTCTAACTATGGCTACACCTTC.

The CDR3 sequence is CASSLDYGRGELFF. The CDR3 nucleotides are TGTGCCAGCAGCTTAGATTACGGGCGAGGGGAGCTGTTTTTT. The V and J genes are TRBV11-3 and TRBJ2-2; D is uncertain. The CDR3 has 14 amino acids. V shed 0 bases and J shed 8 bases, with 10 bases lying between them. Germline values: CDR1 SGHNT, CDR2 YENEEA. The full variable domain, in which reference TRBV11-3 and TRBJ2-2 provide the parts outside the CDR3, is EAGVVQSPRYKIIEKKQPVAFWCNPISGHNTLYWYLQNLGQGPELLIRYENEEAVDDSQLPKDRFSAERLKGVDSTLKIQPAELGDSAVYLCASSLDYGRGELFFGEGSRLTVL.

V usage is TRBV3-1 (or the pseudogene TRBV3-2) and J usage is TRBJ2-7; 10 nucleotides agree with TRBD2. Trimming cost V 1 base and J 10 bases; bases outside gene matches: 7. CDR1 is LGHDT and CDR2 is YNNKEL in the germline V gene (reference sequence). The CDR3 has 14 residues. In DNA form, the CDR3 reads TGTGCCAGCAGCCAAGCACTAGCGGGGCGTTCACAGTACTTC. It codes for CASSQALAGRSQYF.

This clone is a singleton in its sample. The J gene is TRBJ2-3, the V gene TRBV9, with 12 bases aligning to TRBD2. Germline V gene sequence: CDR1 SGDLS, CDR2 YYNGEE. The trim removed 4 bases at V and 4 bases at J, leaving 4 bases unmatched. The CDR3 runs to 15 residues. This CDR3 reads CASSLGTSGPDTQYF. The CDR3 region has the DNA TGTGCCAGCAGCCTTGGGACTAGCGGGCCAGATACGCAGTATTTT.

This sequence joins TRBV23-1 and TRBJ1-4; possible D gene TRBD1, 5 bases. TRBV23-1 is assigned to the ORF class and has an uncertain function. The CDR3 spans 15 residues. V lost 4 bases, J lost 0 bases, and 9 bases lay in between. Here the CDR3 DNA reads TGCGCCAGCAGTCGGGGCGGAACAACTAATGAAAAACTGTTTTTT. This gives the protein CASSRGGTTNEKLFF.